This T cell receptor beta chain originates from a study of blood T cell repertoires in COVID-19. For the study at large: There were acute and convalescent COVID-19 samples, and they came from the United States, Italy and Spain. From T cells, B-cell-depleted T cells, or PBMCs came the material, which was cDNA or gDNA.

Under the authors' procedure: Reference gene primer amplification in the assay estimated nucleated cell counts. Clones were sequenced by immunoSEQ multiplex PCR, and TCRdb holds only the in-frame ones, with some missing. V, J and clone size are those of that table, while D and trimming were read from the DNA. Of around 280,000 clones detected, around 87% appear once; the ten largest clones hold 2.2%. The V and J ends lost 1 base and 4 bases respectively, with 10 bases between them. The CDR3 is 14 residues long. The germline gives CDR1 SGHAT, CDR2 FQNNGV. The chain has TRBV11-2 and TRBJ1-2, with D possibly TRBD1 on 6 matching bases. The TCR comes from a woman in her 50s who had recovered from COVID-19. The specimen was peripheral blood. This chain's CDR3 is CASSLGGRGYGYTF. In DNA form, the CDR3 reads TGTGCCAGCAGCTTAGGCGGCAGGGGCTATGGCTACACCTTC.